Listed below are T cell receptor beta chains from one sample, sequenced in a study of blood T cell repertoires in COVID-19. The protocol was immunoSEQ multiplex PCR, while the TCRdb copy is restricted to in-frame clones and leaves out a portion. Of approximately 90,000 clones listed, 85% are singletons. Sequences were obtained from peripheral blood. The receptor set was obtained from a man between 60 and 70 years old with acute or convalescent COVID-19. CDR3s include the opening cysteine and the closing phenylalanine or tryptophan. Fields, in order: CDR3 DNA, CDR3 protein, V gene, J gene, D gene, clone size. D genes are given only for firm matches. Rows give clone size only sometimes, using once, few, many, or a class for an expanded clone.

CDR3nt: TGCAGCGTTTGGACAGGTACCGGGACCCAGTACTTC
CDR3aa: CSVWTGTGTQYF
v_gene: TRBV29-1
j_gene: TRBJ2-5
d_gene: TRBD1
abundance: .

CDR3nt: TGTGCCAGCAGCTTCTCCTCGGAGTGGGTGGGTGAAGCTTTCTTT
CDR3aa: CASSFSSEWVGEAFF
v_gene: TRBV5-6
j_gene: TRBJ1-1
d_gene: .
abundance: .

CDR3nt: TGTGCCAGCAGTTACCCGGGAGCCTACGAGCAGTACTTC
CDR3aa: CASSYPGAYEQYF
v_gene: TRBV6-5
j_gene: TRBJ2-7
d_gene: .
abundance: .

CDR3nt: TGTGCCAGCAGTCAACGGCCCCAGTGGGCATACAATGAGCAGTTCTTC
CDR3aa: CASSQRPQWAYNEQFF
v_gene: TRBV6-2/TRBV6-3
j_gene: TRBJ2-1
d_gene: .
abundance: .

CDR3nt: TGTGCCAGCAGCTTGGGAGGGGCGGGGGGCCCAGATACGCAGTATTTT
CDR3aa: CASSLGGAGGPDTQYF
v_gene: TRBV7-9
j_gene: TRBJ2-3
d_gene: TRBD2
abundance: .

CDR3nt: TGTGCCAGCAGCTTTGGCCGACTAGCGGGAGAACGCGAGCAGTACTTC
CDR3aa: CASSFGRLAGEREQYF
v_gene: TRBV12-1
j_gene: TRBJ2-7
d_gene: .
abundance: .

CDR3nt: TGCGCCAGCAGCTTGGAGGGGGTGGCAGGGGCCTACGAGCAGTACTTC
CDR3aa: CASSLEGVAGAYEQYF
v_gene: TRBV5-1
j_gene: TRBJ2-7
d_gene: .
abundance: .

CDR3nt: TGTGCCTGGAGTGCATCGACAGGACAAGCTTTCTTT
CDR3aa: CAWSASTGQAFF
v_gene: TRBV30
j_gene: TRBJ1-1
d_gene: .
abundance: .

CDR3nt: TGCGCCAGCAAATCATATCCTGGGACAGGGCCAGGCAGCTTTCGTTCACCCCTCCACTTT
CDR3aa: CASKSYPGTGPGSFRSPLHF
v_gene: TRBV5-1
j_gene: TRBJ1-6
d_gene: TRBD1
abundance: .

CDR3nt: TGCGCCAGCAGCCACGGCCCGGGACTAGGCTCTAGCACAGATACGCAGTATTTT
CDR3aa: CASSHGPGLGSSTDTQYF
v_gene: TRBV4-1
j_gene: TRBJ2-3
d_gene: TRBD2
abundance: .

CDR3nt: TGTGCCAGCAGTGCAGCAACAGGGGGAAAGAACTATGGCTACACCTTC
CDR3aa: CASSAATGGKNYGYTF
v_gene: TRBV2
j_gene: TRBJ1-2
d_gene: TRBD1
abundance: .

CDR3nt: TGTGCCAGCAGTGAATTTGTCTTTGGCAATCAGCCCCAGCATTTT
CDR3aa: CASSEFVFGNQPQHF
v_gene: TRBV2
j_gene: TRBJ1-5
d_gene: .
abundance: .

CDR3nt: TGTGCCAGTAGTATATCCGGACAGGCCTCCTACGAGCAGTACTTC
CDR3aa: CASSISGQASYEQYF
v_gene: TRBV19
j_gene: TRBJ2-7
d_gene: TRBD1
abundance: .

CDR3nt: TGTGCCAGCAGCCGGGACAGGGGACTGACCTCTGGAAACACCATATATTTT
CDR3aa: CASSRDRGLTSGNTIYF
v_gene: TRBV5-5
j_gene: TRBJ1-3
d_gene: TRBD1
abundance: .

CDR3nt: TGTGCCAGCAGTTTATCGCCCAGGGCGGCTGGCTACACCTTC
CDR3aa: CASSLSPRAAGYTF
v_gene: TRBV27
j_gene: TRBJ1-2
d_gene: .
abundance: .

CDR3nt: TGTGCCAGCAGCCCCGCCAGCTCTGGAAACACCATATATTTT
CDR3aa: CASSPASSGNTIYF
v_gene: TRBV11-2
j_gene: TRBJ1-3
d_gene: .
abundance: .

CDR3nt: TGTGCCAGCCCGAGACCAGGGCAGATCTATGGCTACACCTTC
CDR3aa: CASPRPGQIYGYTF
v_gene: TRBV6-5
j_gene: TRBJ1-2
d_gene: .
abundance: .

CDR3nt: TGCGCCAGCAGCCCGGGAGATGAGCAGTTCTTC
CDR3aa: CASSPGDEQFF
v_gene: TRBV4-1
j_gene: TRBJ2-1
d_gene: .
abundance: .

CDR3nt: TGTGCCAGCAGTAATACAGGGGAATATACGCAGTATTTT
CDR3aa: CASSNTGEYTQYF
v_gene: TRBV6-6
j_gene: TRBJ2-3
d_gene: TRBD1
abundance: .

CDR3nt: TGTGCCAGCAGCCCCCAACAGTCTGGCTACACCTTC
CDR3aa: CASSPQQSGYTF
v_gene: TRBV7-8
j_gene: TRBJ1-2
d_gene: .
abundance: once

CDR3nt: TGTGCCAGCAGCTCGGGACAGCGAATGTCTGGGGCCAACGTCCTGACTTTC
CDR3aa: CASSSGQRMSGANVLTF
v_gene: TRBV7-9
j_gene: TRBJ2-6
d_gene: TRBD1
abundance: .

CDR3nt: TGTGCCAGTAGTAGGGAGATTTTAAGCAATCAGCCCCAGCATTTT
CDR3aa: CASSREILSNQPQHF
v_gene: TRBV19
j_gene: TRBJ1-5
d_gene: .
abundance: few

CDR3nt: TGCGCCAGCAGCCAAGATCTTCCTATTAACTACGAGCAGTACTTC
CDR3aa: CASSQDLPINYEQYF
v_gene: TRBV4-1
j_gene: TRBJ2-7
d_gene: .
abundance: .

CDR3nt: TGCGCCACCCGGGGGACTAGTGACCAAGAGACCCAGTACTTC
CDR3aa: CATRGTSDQETQYF
v_gene: TRBV5-1
j_gene: TRBJ2-5
d_gene: TRBD2
abundance: .

CDR3nt: TGTGCCACAGCCTTGACAGGACCCTATGGCTACACCTTC
CDR3aa: CATALTGPYGYTF
v_gene: TRBV6-5
j_gene: TRBJ1-2
d_gene: .
abundance: .

CDR3nt: TGTGCCAGCAGCTTAGGGGTTGACTCGTATAATTCACCCCTCCACTTT
CDR3aa: CASSLGVDSYNSPLHF
v_gene: TRBV7-9
j_gene: TRBJ1-6
d_gene: .
abundance: .

CDR3nt: TGTGCCAGCAGCTTAGGCCCAACTACCGGCGAGCAGTACTTC
CDR3aa: CASSLGPTTGEQYF
v_gene: TRBV13
j_gene: TRBJ2-7
d_gene: .
abundance: .

CDR3nt: TGTGCCAGCAGCCCCTCAACTAGCGGGGCCGGGGAGCTGTTTTTT
CDR3aa: CASSPSTSGAGELFF
v_gene: TRBV4-2
j_gene: TRBJ2-2
d_gene: TRBD2
abundance: .

CDR3nt: TGTGCCAGCAGCTTAGGGGGAGTGGCTGAGCAGTTCTTC
CDR3aa: CASSLGGVAEQFF
v_gene: TRBV7-2
j_gene: TRBJ2-1
d_gene: .
abundance: .

CDR3nt: TGTGCCAGCAGCTTAGAACAGGGACCTACATACGAGCAGTACTTC
CDR3aa: CASSLEQGPTYEQYF
v_gene: TRBV7-6
j_gene: TRBJ2-7
d_gene: .
abundance: .

CDR3nt: TGTGCCAGCAGGAAACAGGGCCCTGGGGCCAACGTCCTGACTTTC
CDR3aa: CASRKQGPGANVLTF
v_gene: TRBV6-6
j_gene: TRBJ2-6
d_gene: .
abundance: .

CDR3nt: TGCAGCGTCGAACTTACAGGGGGCAAGGATACGCAGTATTTT
CDR3aa: CSVELTGGKDTQYF
v_gene: TRBV29-1
j_gene: TRBJ2-3
d_gene: TRBD1
abundance: .

CDR3nt: TGCGCCAGCAGCTTGGACAGATACACAGATACGCAGTATTTT
CDR3aa: CASSLDRYTDTQYF
v_gene: TRBV5-1
j_gene: TRBJ2-3
d_gene: .
abundance: .

CDR3nt: TGTGCCAGCAGCTTAGTAGGACTAGCGGGCTACGAGCAGTACTTC
CDR3aa: CASSLVGLAGYEQYF
v_gene: TRBV11-1
j_gene: TRBJ2-7
d_gene: TRBD2
abundance: .

CDR3nt: TGTGCCACCTACTATGGGGCGAACACTGAAGCTTTCTTT
CDR3aa: CATYYGANTEAFF
v_gene: TRBV2
j_gene: TRBJ1-1
d_gene: .
abundance: .

CDR3nt: TGTGCCACTCGACTAGCGGGAGGGCCGGGCGAGCAGTACTTC
CDR3aa: CATRLAGGPGEQYF
v_gene: TRBV27
j_gene: TRBJ2-7
d_gene: TRBD2
abundance: .

CDR3nt: TGCGCCAGCATTACCGTTGACAAAGATATGGATGAGCAGTTCTTC
CDR3aa: CASITVDKDMDEQFF
v_gene: TRBV10-1
j_gene: TRBJ2-1
d_gene: .
abundance: .

CDR3nt: TGTGCCATCAGGCTCACCGGGACTAGCGACTACGAGCAGTACTTC
CDR3aa: CAIRLTGTSDYEQYF
v_gene: TRBV10-3
j_gene: TRBJ2-7
d_gene: TRBD2
abundance: .

CDR3nt: TGTGCCAGCAGCGTAGAGGCAGGGGATACCTACGAGCAGTACTTC
CDR3aa: CASSVEAGDTYEQYF
v_gene: TRBV9
j_gene: TRBJ2-7
d_gene: .
abundance: .

CDR3nt: TGTGCCAGCAGCTCGCAGGGGGGTAGAGAAAAACTGTTTTTT
CDR3aa: CASSSQGGREKLFF
v_gene: TRBV7-2
j_gene: TRBJ1-4
d_gene: TRBD1
abundance: .

CDR3nt: TGTGCCAGCAGCCCCGGGACAGGGATTAACACTGAAGCTTTCTTT
CDR3aa: CASSPGTGINTEAFF
v_gene: TRBV6-2/TRBV6-3
j_gene: TRBJ1-1
d_gene: TRBD1
abundance: .

CDR3nt: TGTGCCAGTAGTAGACAGGGCCTTGGGACCGGGGAGCTGTTTTTT
CDR3aa: CASSRQGLGTGELFF
v_gene: TRBV19
j_gene: TRBJ2-2
d_gene: TRBD1
abundance: .

CDR3nt: TGTGCCAGCAGCCCCGGGACAGGGGTCTCAACTCGTTACGAGCAGTACTTC
CDR3aa: CASSPGTGVSTRYEQYF
v_gene: TRBV7-9
j_gene: TRBJ2-7
d_gene: TRBD1
abundance: many

CDR3nt: TGTGCCAGTAGCGGACTAGCGGGGGGGTACCAAGAGACCCAGTACTTC
CDR3aa: CASSGLAGGYQETQYF
v_gene: TRBV19
j_gene: TRBJ2-5
d_gene: TRBD2
abundance: .

CDR3nt: TGTGCCAGCAGCCCCCTGGGAGGAGTCTACAATGAGCAGTTCTTC
CDR3aa: CASSPLGGVYNEQFF
v_gene: TRBV7-2
j_gene: TRBJ2-1
d_gene: .
abundance: once

CDR3nt: TGTGCCAGCAGCCCCACCGAACAGGGGATGAACACTGAAGCTTTCTTT
CDR3aa: CASSPTEQGMNTEAFF
v_gene: TRBV7-8
j_gene: TRBJ1-1
d_gene: TRBD1
abundance: once

CDR3nt: TGTGCCAGCAGCAAAGTGGGGGGGGTCCCCTACGAGCAGTACTTC
CDR3aa: CASSKVGGVPYEQYF
v_gene: TRBV21-1
j_gene: TRBJ2-7
d_gene: .
abundance: .

CDR3nt: TGCAGCGTTGGATCGGGAGCCGGGGAGCTGTTTTTT
CDR3aa: CSVGSGAGELFF
v_gene: TRBV29-1
j_gene: TRBJ2-2
d_gene: .
abundance: .

CDR3nt: TGTGCCAGCAGCTTCCGGGACCAAGCGGGGGATACGCAGTATTTT
CDR3aa: CASSFRDQAGDTQYF
v_gene: TRBV11-3
j_gene: TRBJ2-3
d_gene: TRBD2
abundance: once

CDR3nt: TGTGCCAGCAGTTACCCGACAGGGTTAAGGCAAGAGACCCAGTACTTC
CDR3aa: CASSYPTGLRQETQYF
v_gene: TRBV6-6
j_gene: TRBJ2-5
d_gene: TRBD1
abundance: .

CDR3nt: TGTGCCAGCAGCTTAGTCAGGGACACTGAAGCTTTCTTT
CDR3aa: CASSLVRDTEAFF
v_gene: TRBV7-3
j_gene: TRBJ1-1
d_gene: .
abundance: .

CDR3nt: TGTGCCAGCAGTGAAACCGGGACAAGCTATGGCTACACCTTC
CDR3aa: CASSETGTSYGYTF
v_gene: TRBV6-1
j_gene: TRBJ1-2
d_gene: .
abundance: .

CDR3nt: TGTGCCAGCAGCCTCTTCCACCGACTTTACAATGAGCAGTTCTTC
CDR3aa: CASSLFHRLYNEQFF
v_gene: TRBV7-2
j_gene: TRBJ2-1
d_gene: .
abundance: few